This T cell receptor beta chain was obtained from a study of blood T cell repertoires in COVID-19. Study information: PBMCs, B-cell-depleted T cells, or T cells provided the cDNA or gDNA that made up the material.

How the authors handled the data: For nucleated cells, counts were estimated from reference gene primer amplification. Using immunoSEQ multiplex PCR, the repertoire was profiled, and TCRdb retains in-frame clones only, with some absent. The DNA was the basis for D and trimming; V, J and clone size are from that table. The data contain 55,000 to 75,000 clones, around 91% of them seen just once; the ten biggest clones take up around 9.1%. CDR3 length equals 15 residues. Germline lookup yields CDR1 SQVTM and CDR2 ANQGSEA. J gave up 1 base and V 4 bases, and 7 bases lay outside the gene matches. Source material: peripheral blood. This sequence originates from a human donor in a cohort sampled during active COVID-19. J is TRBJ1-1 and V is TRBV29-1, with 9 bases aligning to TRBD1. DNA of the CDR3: TGCAGCGTTGGGATTAGACAGGGGGGGAACACTGAAGCTTTCTTT. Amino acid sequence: CSVGIRQGGNTEAFF.